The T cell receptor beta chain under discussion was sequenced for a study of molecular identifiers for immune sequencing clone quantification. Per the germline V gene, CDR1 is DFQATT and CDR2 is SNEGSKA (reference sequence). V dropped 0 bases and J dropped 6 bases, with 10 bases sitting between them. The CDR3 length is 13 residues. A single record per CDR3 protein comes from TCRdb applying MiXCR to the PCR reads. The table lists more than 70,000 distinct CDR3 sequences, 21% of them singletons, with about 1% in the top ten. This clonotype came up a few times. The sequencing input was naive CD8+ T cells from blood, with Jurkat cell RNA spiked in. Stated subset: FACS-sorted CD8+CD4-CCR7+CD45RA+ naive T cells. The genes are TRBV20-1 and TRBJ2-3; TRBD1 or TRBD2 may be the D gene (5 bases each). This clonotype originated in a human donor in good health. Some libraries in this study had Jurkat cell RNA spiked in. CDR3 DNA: TGCAGTGCTAGAGATCTAGGGGAGGATACGCAGTATTTT. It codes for CSARDLGEDTQYF.